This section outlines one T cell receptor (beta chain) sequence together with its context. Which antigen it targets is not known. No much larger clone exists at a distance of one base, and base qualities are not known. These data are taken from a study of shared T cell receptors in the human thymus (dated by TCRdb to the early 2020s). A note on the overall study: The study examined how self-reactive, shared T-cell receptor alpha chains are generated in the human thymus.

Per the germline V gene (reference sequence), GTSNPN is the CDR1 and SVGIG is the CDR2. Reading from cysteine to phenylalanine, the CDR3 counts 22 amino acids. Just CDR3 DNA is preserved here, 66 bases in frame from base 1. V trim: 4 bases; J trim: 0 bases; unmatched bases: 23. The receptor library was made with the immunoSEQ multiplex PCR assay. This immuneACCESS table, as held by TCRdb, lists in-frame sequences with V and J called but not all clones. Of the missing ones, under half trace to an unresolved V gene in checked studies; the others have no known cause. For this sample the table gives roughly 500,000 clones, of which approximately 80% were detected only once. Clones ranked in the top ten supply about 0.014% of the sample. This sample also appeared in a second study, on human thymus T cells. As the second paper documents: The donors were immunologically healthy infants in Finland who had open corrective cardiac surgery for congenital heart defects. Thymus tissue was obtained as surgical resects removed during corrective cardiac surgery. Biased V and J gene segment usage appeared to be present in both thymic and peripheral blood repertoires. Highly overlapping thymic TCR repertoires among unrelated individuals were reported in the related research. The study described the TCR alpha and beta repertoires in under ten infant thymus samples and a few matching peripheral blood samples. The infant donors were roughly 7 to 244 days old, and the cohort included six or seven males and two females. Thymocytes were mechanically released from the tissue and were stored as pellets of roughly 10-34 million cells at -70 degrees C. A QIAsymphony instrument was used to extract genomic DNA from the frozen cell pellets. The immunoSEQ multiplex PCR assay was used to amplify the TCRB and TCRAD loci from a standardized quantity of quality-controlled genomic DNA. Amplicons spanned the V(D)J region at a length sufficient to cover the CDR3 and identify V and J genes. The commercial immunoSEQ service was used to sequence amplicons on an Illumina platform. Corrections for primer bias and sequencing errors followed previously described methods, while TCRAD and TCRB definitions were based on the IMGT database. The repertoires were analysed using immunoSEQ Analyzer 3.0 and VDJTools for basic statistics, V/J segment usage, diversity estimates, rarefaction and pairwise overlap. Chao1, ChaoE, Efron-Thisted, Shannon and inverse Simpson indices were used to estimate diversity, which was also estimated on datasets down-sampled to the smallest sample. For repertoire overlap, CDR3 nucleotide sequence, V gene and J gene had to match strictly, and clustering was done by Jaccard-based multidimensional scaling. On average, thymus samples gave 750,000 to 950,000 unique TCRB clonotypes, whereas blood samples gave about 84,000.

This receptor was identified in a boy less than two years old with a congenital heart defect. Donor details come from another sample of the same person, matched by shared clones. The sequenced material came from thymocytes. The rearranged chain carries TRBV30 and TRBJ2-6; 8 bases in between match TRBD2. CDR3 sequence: CAWTTNPGTRNNFNSGANVLTF. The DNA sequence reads TGTGCCTGGACTACAAACCCCGGGACTAGAAACAATTTCAACTCTGGGGCCAACGTCCTGACTTTC.